This T cell receptor (beta chain) was captured by sequencing in a study of T-cell reconstitution after alpha-beta-depleted transplantation in children. Points from the study as a whole: By one year post-transplant, T-cell counts and diversity largely arose from T cells that were newly produced. The study traced high day-60 TCRbeta diversity in some patients to surviving recipient T cells and thymic progenitors.

Researchers prepared the TCRbeta library using unique molecular identifiers, the study reports. TCRdb passed the PCR reads through MiXCR, listing each CDR3 protein once. The sample consists of about 200,000 distinct CDR3 sequences, roughly 8.3% of them appearing once. V trimming: 6 bases; J trimming: 5 bases; junction bases outside the gene matches: 17. The CDR3 sequence is 18 residues long. On this clonotype itself: Its antigen remains unidentified.

The receptor was isolated from a male patient aged 2 to 9 who had a stem cell transplant for acute myeloid leukemia, so the T cells may come from the graft donor. The sequences come from PBMCs, mostly from graft donor cells, collected 360 days after TCRalphabeta/CD19-depleted stem cell transplant. The rearrangement joins TRBV12-3 or TRBV12-4 to TRBJ2-1; 9 bases fit TRBD1. The CDR3 region is CASSPRDRASGPHNEQFF. The DNA of the CDR3 is TGTGCCAGCAGCCCCCGGGACAGGGCGTCCGGGCCCCACAATGAGCAGTTCTTC.